Each of the 32 T cell receptor beta chains below was sequenced from the same sample in a study of blood T cell repertoires in COVID-19. Generated by immunoSEQ multiplex PCR, the TCRdb table keeps only in-frame clones and is missing some. This table has approximately 100,000 clones, about 85% appearing once. Input material: peripheral blood. Receptors originate from a human donor in a cohort sampled during active COVID-19.

This clone was seen more than once but under ten times. This chain links TRBV7-3 with TRBJ1-1; no clear D gene. Trimming shortened V by 1 base and J by 6 bases, and 15 bases separated the two germline ends. This CDR3 is built from 15 residues. The germline V gene has CDR1 SGHTA and CDR2 FQGTGA. The CDR3 nucleotides are TGTGCCAGCAGCTTAATGGGCCGGCAGGAGGCTGAAGCTTTCTTT. Translation gives CASSLMGRQEAEAFF.

The rearrangement joins TRBV3-1 (or the pseudogene TRBV3-2) to TRBJ2-2, with TRBD2 matching over 8 bases. CDR1 LGHDT and CDR2 YNNKEL come from the germline V gene (reference sequence). The CDR3 loop spans 18 amino acids. V was clipped by 1 base and J by 6 bases; unmatched bases: 13. CDR3 DNA: TGTGCCAGCAGCCAAGCTCTCGGGGGGGCGTTGAAAGCCGGGGAGCTGTTTTTT. Translation gives CASSQALGGALKAGELFF.

This clone has a handful of counts. V usage is TRBV18 and J usage is TRBJ2-3; 7 nucleotides align to TRBD2. V was clipped by 4 bases and J by 1 base; unmatched bases: 11. The CDR3 has 17 residues. CDR1 is KGHSH, CDR2 LQKENI, per germline. The CDR3 nucleotides are TGTGCCAGCTCACTCATCGATAGCGGGCGGGGCACAGATACGCAGTATTTT. Translating gives CASSLIDSGRGTDTQYF.

The chain joins TRBV24-1 to TRBJ2-5, with 12 bases aligning to TRBD2. The CDR3 is 17 amino acids. The germline V gene has CDR1 KGHDR and CDR2 SFDVKD. Trimming cost V 3 bases and J 1 base; bases outside gene matches: 5. The CDR3 sequence: CATSDARLAGAQETQYF. The CDR3, as DNA: TGTGCCACCAGTGATGCCCGACTAGCGGGGGCCCAAGAGACCCAGTACTTC.

J is TRBJ2-1 and V is TRBV9; 9 nucleotides align to TRBD2. CDR3 length equals 16 residues. Trimming removed 0 bases from V and 5 bases from J; junction bases left unmatched: 6. Germline assignment: CDR1 SGDLS and CDR2 YYNGEE. The DNA of the CDR3 is TGTGCCAGCAGCGTAGATTTAGCGGGAGCTAACAATGAGCAGTTCTTC. It translates to CASSVDLAGANNEQFF. Filled out from reference TRBV9 and TRBJ2-1, the complete variable domain reads DSGVTQTPKHLITATGQRVTLRCSPRSGDLSVYWYQQSLDQGLQFLIQYYNGEERAKGNILERFSAQQFPDLHSELNLSSLELGDSALYFCASSVDLAGANNEQFFGPGTRLTVL.

CDR3 sequence (DNA): TGCGCCAGCAGTGTAGCTGGGGCCAACGTCCTGACTTTC. Residues: CASSVAGANVLTF. The chain recombines TRBV5-1 with TRBJ2-6; the D is unclear. This CDR3 region has 13 residues. The V gene's germline CDR1 is SGHRS and CDR2 YFSETQ. The germline V and J ends were trimmed by 5 bases and 2 bases, with 5 bases remaining between them.

CDR3 coding DNA: TGCGCCAGCAGCTCTACAGGGGCGAGGACCGGGGAGCTGTTTTTT. It translates to CASSSTGARTGELFF. The chain joins TRBV5-1 to TRBJ2-2; 7 bases match TRBD1. In germline, CDR1 is SGHRS, CDR2 YFSETQ. The length of the CDR3 is 15 residues. J was trimmed by 5 bases and V by 3 bases; bases with no gene match: 7.

The chain is built from TRBV2 and TRBJ1-2; 7 nucleotides agree with TRBD1. This CDR3 has 14 residues. Losses at the gene ends were 6 bases for V and 3 bases for J; bases not matched to a gene: 7. The germline V gene encodes CDR1 SNHLY and CDR2 FYNNEI. The CDR3 coding sequence is TGTGCCAGCAGGGCCGGGACAGATTACTATGGCTACACCTTC. Translated, it gives CASRAGTDYYGYTF.

This clone was observed a handful of times. The CDR3 is CASSRLEEEFF. CDR3 bases: TGTGCCAGCAGCCGACTGGAGGAGGAGTTCTTC. The rearrangement links TRBV12-3 or TRBV12-4 to TRBJ2-1, with TRBD2 as a possible D gene (5 bases). Between the trimmed V and J ends, which lost 6 bases and 14 bases, there was a span of 14 bases. This CDR3 region has 11 residues.

The chain is built from TRBV7-2 and TRBJ2-7; D call uncertain. The germline V gene has CDR1 SGHTA and CDR2 FQGNSA. This CDR3 spans 14 amino acids. V lost 1 base, J lost 2 bases, and 9 bases lay in between. CDR3: CASSLVEPTYEQYF. CDR3 sequence (DNA): TGTGCCAGCAGCTTAGTGGAGCCCACCTACGAGCAGTACTTC.

The CDR3 reads CASSEGQGAYEQYF. CDR3 in DNA: TGTGCCAGCAGTGAAGGACAGGGGGCCTACGAGCAGTACTTC. J is TRBJ2-7 and V is TRBV2, with 9 bases lining up with TRBD1. Unmatched junction bases numbered 0, after V lost 1 base and J lost 2 bases. The germline V gene has CDR1 SNHLY and CDR2 FYNNEI. The CDR3 runs to 14 residues.

The V gene is TRBV3-1 (or the pseudogene TRBV3-2), the J gene TRBJ2-7; no clear D gene. In germline, CDR1 is LGHDT, CDR2 YNNKEL (reference sequence). This CDR3 has 16 amino acids. Trimming removed 0 bases from V and 0 bases from J, with 12 bases in between. CDR3 DNA sequence: TGTGCCAGCAGCCAAGATCTGGTCAGAAGCTCCTACGAGCAGTACTTC. It yields the protein CASSQDLVRSSYEQYF.

V gene TRBV5-5 combines with J gene TRBJ1-3, with D perhaps matching TRBD1 (5 bases). Per the germline V gene, CDR1 is SGHKS and CDR2 is YYEKEE (reference sequence). V lost 3 bases to trimming and J lost 0 bases, with 16 bases between them. The length of the CDR3 is 17 residues. Written as DNA, the CDR3 is TGTGCCAGCAGCTGGGGGGAGGTATCAGGCTCTGGAAACACCATATATTTT. This encodes CASSWGEVSGSGNTIYF.

The rearrangement joins TRBV9 to TRBJ2-1; 9 bases align to TRBD1. This CDR3 is built from 15 residues. The germline CDR1 and CDR2 sequences are SGDLS and YYNGEE. With V trimmed by 4 bases and J by 5 bases, 7 bases remained unmatched. CDR3 nucleotide sequence: TGTGCCAGCAGCCCCACGGGACAGGGAAACAATGAGCAGTTCTTC. Translation: CASSPTGQGNNEQFF.

The J gene is TRBJ2-7, the V gene TRBV6-1, with D maybe TRBD1 (5 bases). The V gene lost 1 base and the J gene lost 2 bases, with 18 bases spanning the gap. The CDR3 extends over 17 amino acids. The V gene's germline CDR1 is MNHNS and CDR2 SASEGT. CDR3 sequence reads: CASSEVDSHYVPYEQYF. Written as DNA, the CDR3 is TGTGCCAGCAGTGAAGTAGACAGCCATTATGTCCCCTACGAGCAGTACTTC.

This sequence joins TRBV19 and TRBJ2-1; 7 nucleotides align to TRBD2. Looked up from germline, CDR1 is LNHDA and CDR2 is SQIVND (reference sequence). The junction had 5 bases not matched to a gene; V was cut back by 1 base and J by 5 bases. This CDR3 contains 15 residues. The CDR3 DNA reads TGTGCCAGTAGTATAGGGTTCGGGAGGAACAATGAGCAGTTCTTC. This codes for CASSIGFGRNNEQFF. The full variable domain, with the rest looked up from reference TRBV19 and TRBJ2-1, is DGGITQSPKYLFRKEGQNVTLSCEQNLNHDAMYWYRQDPGQGLRLIYYSQIVNDFQKGDIAEGYSVSREKKESFPLTVTSAQKNPTAFYLCASSIGFGRNNEQFFGPGTRLTVL.

This sequence joins TRBV5-5 and TRBJ2-5, with D maybe TRBD2 (5 bases). Germline assignment: CDR1 SGHKS and CDR2 YYEKEE (reference sequence). The germline V and J ends were trimmed by 0 bases and 5 bases, with 17 bases remaining between them. The CDR3 sequence is 16 residues long. This CDR3 reads CASSLAVATIGETQYF. CDR3 nucleotide sequence: TGTGCCAGCAGCTTGGCTGTAGCGACTATCGGGGAGACCCAGTACTTC.

J is TRBJ1-2 and V is TRBV9; D is unresolved. Trimming pared 3 bases from V and 4 bases from J, leaving 16 bases between. The CDR3 contains 15 residues. Germline lookup yields CDR1 SGDLS and CDR2 YYNGEE. The CDR3 reads CASSEQEQYPYGYTF. DNA of the CDR3: TGTGCCAGCAGCGAACAAGAACAGTACCCCTATGGCTACACCTTC. Using reference TRBV9 and TRBJ1-2 for the parts outside the CDR3, the full variable domain is DSGVTQTPKHLITATGQRVTLRCSPRSGDLSVYWYQQSLDQGLQFLIQYYNGEERAKGNILERFSAQQFPDLHSELNLSSLELGDSALYFCASSEQEQYPYGYTFGSGTRLTVV.

The chain has TRBV9 and TRBJ1-2; TRBD1 aligns across 8 bases. Trimming cost V 0 bases and J 0 bases; bases outside gene matches: 1. This CDR3 contains 15 residues. Germline-derived CDR1 and CDR2 are SGDLS and YYNGEE. Here the CDR3 DNA reads TGTGCCAGCAGCGTAGGGACAGGGACTAACTATGGCTACACCTTC. It translates to CASSVGTGTNYGYTF.

J is TRBJ2-2 and V is TRBV29-1; TRBD2 agrees at 11 bases. The junction had 7 bases not matched to a gene; V was cut back by 7 bases and J by 6 bases. The CDR3 contains 14 residues. From germline, CDR1 is SQVTM and CDR2 ANQGSEA. The CDR3 spells CSAGTSGGPGELFF. DNA for the CDR3: TGCAGCGCTGGGACTAGCGGTGGCCCCGGGGAGCTGTTTTTT.

The chain links TRBV5-1 to TRBJ2-1; D might be TRBD2 (6 bases). V dropped 7 bases and J dropped 0 bases, with 14 bases sitting between them. Looked up from germline, CDR1 is SGHRS and CDR2 is YFSETQ. This CDR3 spans 15 amino acids. This CDR3 reads CASSSTGSSYNEQFF. The CDR3 region has the DNA TGCGCCAGCTCCAGTACCGGGAGCTCCTACAATGAGCAGTTCTTC.

The rearrangement uses TRBV2 and TRBJ2-5; no definite D call. Trimming removed 6 bases at V and 0 bases at J, with 14 bases between. Germline-derived CDR1 and CDR2 are SNHLY and FYNNEI. This CDR3 has 15 amino acids. DNA of the CDR3: TGTGCCAGCAGCCGAGAGGCGATTAACCAAGAGACCCAGTACTTC. This sequence encodes CASSREAINQETQYF.

J is TRBJ1-3 and V is TRBV9, with 7 positions matching TRBD1. Germline V gene data show CDR1 as SGDLS and CDR2 as YYNGEE. The CDR3 covers 15 residues. Trimming removed 4 bases from V and 0 bases from J; junction bases left unmatched: 4. CDR3 DNA sequence: TGTGCCAGCAGCTTGGGACAGAGCTCTGGAAACACCATATATTTT. Amino acid sequence: CASSLGQSSGNTIYF. Based on the CDR3 plus reference TRBV9 and TRBJ1-3, the full variable domain is DSGVTQTPKHLITATGQRVTLRCSPRSGDLSVYWYQQSLDQGLQFLIQYYNGEERAKGNILERFSAQQFPDLHSELNLSSLELGDSALYFCASSLGQSSGNTIYFGEGSWLTVV.

The chain combines TRBV5-6 with TRBJ2-7, with 8 bases lining up with TRBD2. The germline gives CDR1 SGHDT, CDR2 YYEEEE. The CDR3 is 14 amino acids. Germline trimming cut 6 bases from V and 4 bases from J; bases unmatched to any gene: 9. The CDR3, as DNA: TGTGCCAGCACCCTCCAGTTAGCGGGGTACGAGCAGTACTTC. Protein: CASTLQLAGYEQYF. Variable domain in full (rest from reference TRBV5-6 and TRBJ2-7): DAGVTQSPTHLIKTRGQQVTLRCSPKSGHDTVSWYQQALGQGPQFIFQYYEEEERQRGNFPDRFSGHQFPNYSSELNVNALLLGDSALYLCASTLQLAGYEQYFGPGTRLTVT.

This sequence joins TRBV7-2 and TRBJ2-1; 12 nucleotides align to TRBD2. The CDR3 has 16 residues. Unmatched junction bases numbered 13, after V lost 4 bases and J lost 12 bases. CDR1 is SGHTA and CDR2 is FQGNSA in the germline V gene. The DNA of the CDR3 is TGTGCCAGCAGCTCCGTTCGACTAGCGGGGGCCGAGACGCAGTTCTTC. Protein: CASSSVRLAGAETQFF. The whole variable domain, filled in from reference TRBV7-2 and TRBJ2-1, reads GAGVSQSPSNKVTEKGKDVELRCDPISGHTALYWYRQSLGQGLEFLIYFQGNSAPDKSGLPSDRFSAERTGGSVSTLTIQRTQQEDSAVYLCASSSVRLAGAETQFFGPGTRLTVL.

The chain couples TRBV7-2 to TRBJ2-3; the match to TRBD2 covers 9 bases. The CDR3 length is 14 residues. Germline values: CDR1 SGHTA, CDR2 FQGNSA. J gave up 4 bases and V 5 bases, and 4 bases lay outside the gene matches. This CDR3 is CASSPGLASDTQYF. CDR3 sequence (DNA): TGTGCCAGCAGCCCGGGACTAGCCTCAGATACGCAGTATTTT.

The chain couples TRBV13 to TRBJ2-2; 9 nucleotides align to TRBD2. This CDR3 spans 15 amino acids. Germline values: CDR1 PRHDT, CDR2 FYEKMQ (reference sequence). Germline trimming cut 4 bases from V and 1 base from J; bases unmatched to any gene: 1. The CDR3 spells CASSSSGKNTGELFF. DNA for the CDR3: TGTGCCAGCAGCTCTAGCGGGAAGAACACCGGGGAGCTGTTTTTT. Combining the CDR3 with reference TRBV13 and TRBJ2-2 gives the whole variable domain AAGVIQSPRHLIKEKRETATLKCYPIPRHDTVYWYQQGPGQDPQFLISFYEKMQSDKGSIPDRFSAQQFSDYHSELNMSSLELGDSALYFCASSSSGKNTGELFFGEGSRLTVL.

This chain uses TRBV6-1 with TRBJ2-2; D perhaps matches TRBD1 (6 bases). This CDR3 comprises 17 residues. Germline-derived CDR1 and CDR2 are MNHNS and SASEGT. The germline V and J ends were trimmed by 0 bases and 2 bases, with 13 bases remaining between them. CDR3 sequence: CASSEALQGTNTGELFF. CDR3 nucleotides: TGTGCCAGCAGTGAAGCCCTACAGGGAACCAACACCGGGGAGCTGTTTTTT.

This clone was recorded only once. The CDR3 here is CASSLYGGRAPETQYF. The CDR3 DNA follows: TGTGCCAGCAGCTTATACGGCGGGAGGGCGCCAGAGACCCAGTACTTC. The chain joins TRBV7-3 to TRBJ2-5; TRBD2 aligns across 9 bases. J was trimmed by 4 bases and V by 2 bases; bases with no gene match: 8. CDR1 is SGHTA, CDR2 FQGTGA, per germline. The CDR3 contains 16 residues. The complete variable domain, with remaining parts taken from reference TRBV7-3 and TRBJ2-5, reads GAGVSQTPSNKVTEKGKYVELRCDPISGHTALYWYRQSLGQGPEFLIYFQGTGAADDSGLPNDRFFAVRPEGSVSTLKIQRTERGDSAVYLCASSLYGGRAPETQYFGPGTRLLVL.

The V call is TRBV7-2, the J call TRBJ2-1, with 9 bases identical to TRBD1. Germline V gene lookup returns CDR1 SGHTA and CDR2 FQGNSA. The CDR3 covers 15 residues. V shed 3 bases, J shed 4 bases, and the junction held 4 bases outside the gene matches. The CDR3 spells CASSFTGTGYNEQFF. The CDR3 nucleotides read TGTGCCAGCAGCTTCACCGGGACAGGGTACAATGAGCAGTTCTTC.

V and J are TRBV11-2 and TRBJ2-7; 9 positions match TRBD2. Trimming cost V 4 bases and J 5 bases; bases outside gene matches: 9. The CDR3 length is 15 residues. Germline V gene data show CDR1 as SGHAT and CDR2 as FQNNGV. In DNA form, the CDR3 reads TGTGCCAGCAGCTCCCTTAGCGGGAGACCCCACGAGCAGTACTTC. Translation gives CASSSLSGRPHEQYF.

Only a few counts were recorded for this clone. The J gene is TRBJ2-5, the V gene TRBV4-2, with D possibly matching TRBD2 (5 bases). The CDR3 runs to 17 residues. The germline gives CDR1 LGHNA, CDR2 YNFKEQ. Trimming removed 0 bases at V and 5 bases at J, with 19 bases between. CDR3 amino acids: CASSQDLRLLTGETQYF. The DNA of the CDR3 is TGTGCCAGCAGCCAAGATCTTCGACTTCTGACGGGGGAGACCCAGTACTTC.